Below, 13 T cell receptor beta chains from the same sample are listed, as sequenced in a study of OX40 agonist ivuxolimab in advanced cancers. Clones were read by immunoSEQ multiplex PCR, and TCRdb kept only the in-frame ones, dropping some. This sample has 57,000 or so clones, with about 89% found just once. Material: CD4+ or CD8+ T cells sorted from blood, obtained in a trial of the OX40 agonist ivuxolimab. Receptors originate from an adult with an advanced solid tumor such as melanoma, head and neck, liver or kidney cancer.

The chain joins TRBV5-1 to TRBJ1-1; 8 positions match TRBD1. Germline CDR1 is SGHRS and CDR2 is YFSETQ. This CDR3 region has 15 residues. V lost 2 bases, J lost 4 bases, and 7 bases stayed unmatched. CDR3 DNA: TGCGCCAGCAGCTTTGGCAGGGGGCTCGGCACTGAAGCTTTCTTT. Translated, it gives CASSFGRGLGTEAFF.

The V and J genes are TRBV7-3 and TRBJ2-1; 13 positions match TRBD2. The CDR3 totals 20 residues. Unmatched junction bases numbered 11, after V lost 3 bases and J lost 0 bases. Germline V gene lookup returns CDR1 SGHTA and CDR2 FQGTGA. CDR3 bases: TGTGCCAGCAGCTTGCCACTAGCGGGAGGGCCCAGCCGCTCCTACAATGAGCAGTTCTTC. Translated, it gives CASSLPLAGGPSRSYNEQFF.

V usage is TRBV19 and J usage is TRBJ1-1; D may be TRBD1 (5 bases). Per the germline V gene, CDR1 is LNHDA and CDR2 is SQIVND (reference sequence). V lost 7 bases and J 4 bases, leaving 19 bases between the germline ends. The CDR3 length is 15 residues. The CDR3 sequence is CASMTDSPSLTEAFF. The DNA for the CDR3 is TGTGCCAGTATGACAGACAGTCCCTCCCTCACTGAAGCTTTCTTT. The full variable domain, rest sourced from reference TRBV19 and TRBJ1-1, is DGGITQSPKYLFRKEGQNVTLSCEQNLNHDAMYWYRQDPGQGLRLIYYSQIVNDFQKGDIAEGYSVSREKKESFPLTVTSAQKNPTAFYLCASMTDSPSLTEAFFGQGTRLTVV.

This chain uses TRBV6-5 with TRBJ2-1; TRBD1 or TRBD2 may be the D gene (5 bases each). The V gene's germline CDR1 is MNHEY and CDR2 SVGAGI. V gave up 2 bases and J gave up 10 bases, with 9 bases separating them. This CDR3 is 12 amino acids long. The CDR3 region is CASSYRDQEQFF. The CDR3 nucleotides are TGTGCCAGCAGTTACCGGGACCAAGAGCAGTTCTTC.

The rearrangement uses TRBV11-2 and TRBJ1-1, with 9 bases identical to TRBD1. This CDR3 has 19 residues. Germline loops: CDR1 SGHAT, CDR2 FQNNGV. V lost 4 bases, J lost 0 bases, and 15 bases stayed unmatched. CDR3 nucleotide sequence: TGTGCCAGCAGCTCTTACCGGACAGGGGAATACACCATGAACACTGAAGCTTTCTTT. Its translation: CASSSYRTGEYTMNTEAFF.

This chain uses TRBV7-8 with TRBJ2-3; D call uncertain. Germline V gives CDR1 SGHVS, CDR2 FQNEAQ. The V gene lost 7 bases and the J gene lost 2 bases, with 7 bases spanning the gap. There are 12 residues in the CDR3. CDR3 loop: CASTPYTDTQYF. CDR3 bases: TGTGCCAGCACCCCATACACAGATACGCAGTATTTT.

This clone appeared a single time. This rearrangement joins TRBV28 to TRBJ2-5; D not resolved. V was shortened by 5 bases and J by 5 bases, with 15 bases between the two germline ends. Germline V gene sequence: CDR1 MDHEN, CDR2 SYDVKM. CDR3 size: 14 residues. The CDR3 here is CASSARSADETQYF. The CDR3 nucleotides read TGTGCCAGCAGTGCCAGGTCCGCGGACGAGACCCAGTACTTC.

This clone was picked up a small number of times. J is TRBJ2-2 and V is TRBV5-1; no firm D call. This CDR3 spans 16 amino acids. The germline CDR1 and CDR2 sequences are SGHRS and YFSETQ. Trimming removed 4 bases at V and 0 bases at J, with 13 bases between. The CDR3 nucleotides read TGCGCCAGCAGCCCCGGACGGGCCACGAACACCGGGGAGCTGTTTTTT. Translating gives CASSPGRATNTGELFF.

This chain uses TRBV15 with TRBJ1-3; no firm D call. V lost 0 bases to trimming and J lost 9 bases, with 15 bases between them. CDR1 and CDR2 (germline): LNHNV, YYDKDF (reference sequence). This CDR3 has 15 residues. The CDR3 region is CATSRDRYSESTIYF. The CDR3 coding sequence is TGTGCCACCAGCAGAGATCGGTACAGCGAAAGCACCATATATTTT.

The rearrangement links TRBV5-6 to TRBJ2-1; D perhaps matches TRBD2 (6 bases). CDR3 length: 15 amino acids. Trimming left V 4 bases short and J 4 bases short, with 15 bases between. Germline CDR1 SGHDT, CDR2 YYEEEE. The DNA for the CDR3 is TGTGCCAGCAGCCCCGGGACTGGGACGTACAATGAGCAGTTCTTC. As protein: CASSPGTGTYNEQFF.

V and J are TRBV27 and TRBJ2-2; D perhaps matches TRBD1 (7 bases). Germline-derived CDR1 and CDR2 are MNHEY and SMNVEV (reference sequence). CDR3 length: 15 amino acids. V lost 5 bases to trimming and J lost 5 bases, with 15 bases between them. The CDR3 DNA sequence: TGTGCCAGCAGTCAGGGGGGACCCTATACCGGGGAGCTGTTTTTT. It codes for CASSQGGPYTGELFF.

The genes are TRBV4-1 and TRBJ1-4, with D possibly TRBD1 on 5 matching bases. The CDR3 consists of 15 residues. CDR1 MGHRA and CDR2 YSYEKL come from the germline V gene. The V gene lost 4 bases and the J gene lost 8 bases, with 17 bases spanning the gap. The CDR3 DNA sequence: TGCGCCAGCAGCCTCGGGGGTGGACCCGCAGAAAAACTGTTTTTT. Translation gives CASSLGGGPAEKLFF.

The chain has TRBV11-3 and TRBJ2-2; the D gene is possibly TRBD2 (7 bases). V was shortened by 5 bases and J by 2 bases, with 15 bases between the two germline ends. CDR3 length: 16 amino acids. Germline CDR1 and CDR2: SGHNT and YENEEA. The CDR3 region is CASSPGGGYNTGELFF. The CDR3, as DNA: TGTGCCAGCAGCCCGGGGGGCGGGTACAACACCGGGGAGCTGTTTTTT.